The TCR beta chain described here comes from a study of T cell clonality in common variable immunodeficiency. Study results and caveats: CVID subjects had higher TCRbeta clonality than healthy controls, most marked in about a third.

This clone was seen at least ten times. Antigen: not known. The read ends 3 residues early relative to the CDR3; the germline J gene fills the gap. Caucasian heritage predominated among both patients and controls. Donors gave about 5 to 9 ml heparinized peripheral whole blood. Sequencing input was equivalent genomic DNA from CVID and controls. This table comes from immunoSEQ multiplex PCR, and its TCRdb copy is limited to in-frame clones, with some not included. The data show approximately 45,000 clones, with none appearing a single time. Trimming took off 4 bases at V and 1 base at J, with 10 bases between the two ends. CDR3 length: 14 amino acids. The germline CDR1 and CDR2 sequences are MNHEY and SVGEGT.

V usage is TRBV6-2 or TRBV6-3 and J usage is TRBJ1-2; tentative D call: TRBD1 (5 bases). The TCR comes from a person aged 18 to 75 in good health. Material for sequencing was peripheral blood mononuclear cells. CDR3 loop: CASSSPTDNYGYTF. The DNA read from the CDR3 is TGTGCCAGCAGTTCACCGACAGATAACTATGGC.